Below, 20 T cell receptor beta chains from the same sample are listed, as sequenced in a study of blood T cell repertoires in COVID-19. The table came from immunoSEQ multiplex PCR; TCRdb's copy has only in-frame clones and leaves some out. The table records under 200,000 clones, about four fifths of them present only once. The sample was peripheral blood. These receptors were obtained from a woman over 75 with acute or convalescent COVID-19.

The chain joins TRBV19 to TRBJ1-2, with TRBD1 matching over 7 bases. This CDR3 has 13 amino acids. Germline V lookup: CDR1 LNHDA, CDR2 SQIVND (reference sequence). The V gene end was trimmed by 4 bases and the J gene end by 4 bases; junction bases not matched to a gene: 3. In DNA form, the CDR3 reads TGTGCCAGTAGTAGGGACAGCAGCTATGGCTACACCTTC. Its translation: CASSRDSSYGYTF.

V gene TRBV6-1 combines with J gene TRBJ2-3; tentatively, D is TRBD2 (6 bases). V dropped 5 bases and J dropped 6 bases, with 12 bases sitting between them. Germline CDR1 MNHNS, CDR2 SASEGT. The length of the CDR3 is 13 residues. CDR3 in amino acids: CASSRRGADTQYF. CDR3 DNA sequence: TGTGCCAGCAGTAGGAGGGGAGCGGATACGCAGTATTTT.

V usage is TRBV6-6 and J usage is TRBJ1-3; D is unresolved. Germline V CDR1 and CDR2: MNHNY, SVGAGI (reference sequence). This CDR3 spans 14 amino acids. Trimming cost V 10 bases and J 0 bases, with 13 bases left between them. Here the CDR3 DNA reads TGTGCCACCGTACGGGAAAACTCTGGAAACACCATATATTTT. Its translation is CATVRENSGNTIYF.

This chain connects TRBV7-2 to TRBJ2-6; D is undetermined. This CDR3 region has 15 residues. Germline CDR1 and CDR2: SGHTA and FQGNSA. Trimming left V 2 bases short and J 1 base short, with 6 bases between. Here the CDR3 DNA reads TGTGCCAGCAGCTTATGGGCTTCTGGGGCCAACGTCCTGACTTTC. This encodes CASSLWASGANVLTF.

The J gene is TRBJ2-1, the V gene TRBV5-1; 13 bases match TRBD2. Germline assignment: CDR1 SGHRS and CDR2 YFSETQ. Trimming took 2 bases from V and 10 from J; bases not matched to a gene: 6. The CDR3 is made up of 15 amino acids. CDR3 amino acids: CASSFGLAGVEEQFF. CDR3 in DNA: TGCGCCAGCAGCTTCGGACTAGCGGGAGTTGAGGAGCAGTTCTTC.

This sequence joins TRBV30 and TRBJ2-7, with 7 bases identical to TRBD2. Germline V lookup: CDR1 GTSNPN, CDR2 SVGIG (reference sequence). The length of the CDR3 is 15 residues. The J segment lost 2 bases and the V segment lost 2 bases, leaving 9 bases of the junction unmatched. CDR3 region: CAWSPGLVIPYEQYF. The CDR3 DNA follows: TGTGCCTGGAGTCCCGGACTAGTTATTCCCTACGAGCAGTACTTC.

This chain joins TRBV19 and TRBJ1-3, with unresolved D. The ends were cut back, 3 bases at V and 0 bases at J, with 9 bases in the middle. CDR1 and CDR2 from the germline V gene are LNHDA and SQIVND (reference sequence). The CDR3 runs to 15 residues. Here the CDR3 reads CASSMLADSGNTIYF. Here the CDR3 DNA reads TGTGCCAGTAGTATGTTGGCAGACTCTGGAAACACCATATATTTT.

The rearrangement joins TRBV6-5 to TRBJ2-1; D gene unclear. With 4 bases removed from V and 7 bases from J, the gap between germline ends came to 11 bases. The CDR3 sequence is 13 residues long. Germline CDR1 MNHEY, CDR2 SVGAGI. The CDR3 loop is CASSSPLGNEQFF. The CDR3, as DNA: TGTGCCAGCAGTTCCCCCCTCGGGAATGAGCAGTTCTTC.

As to this clone: A read error may produce the germline difference seen at one junction end. V and J are TRBV13 and TRBJ2-1; 8 positions match TRBD2. The CDR3 length is 18 residues. Germline assignment: CDR1 PRHDT and CDR2 FYEKMQ (reference sequence). The CDR3 DNA follows: TGTGCCAGCAGCCTAGGAATCAAGCGGGGGAATGTCTACAATGAGCAGTTCTTC. Protein: CASSLGIKRGNVYNEQFF.

Remarks on this clone: At one end, the junction sequence differs from germline, possibly due to a read error. The rearrangement links TRBV6-5 to TRBJ1-2; possibly TRBD1 for D (6 bases). Germline assignment: CDR1 MNHEY and CDR2 SVGAGI. This CDR3 has 13 residues. The CDR3 region has the DNA TGTGCCAGCAGACCTACAGGGAACTATGACTACACCTTC. Protein sequence: CASRPTGNYDYTF.

The CDR3 bases are TGTGCCATCAGTGGGAAGGACAGGGTGGGAGGGTACGAGCAGTACTTC. Translating gives CAISGKDRVGGYEQYF. V gene TRBV10-3 combines with J gene TRBJ2-7, with D maybe TRBD1 (8 bases). Germline V gene data show CDR1 as ENHRY and CDR2 as SYGVKD. Trimming shortened V by 4 bases and J by 4 bases, and 20 bases separated the two germline ends. The CDR3 loop spans 16 amino acids.

The CDR3 loop reads CASSPSRGGAGAGYTF. The CDR3 DNA reads as TGTGCCAGCAGTCCCAGTCGGGGGGGCGCCGGGGCTGGCTACACCTTC. The chain links TRBV28 to TRBJ1-2; D is perhaps TRBD1 (6 bases). The V and J ends lost 5 bases and 7 bases respectively, with 23 bases between them. The CDR3 loop spans 16 amino acids. Germline-derived CDR1 and CDR2 are MDHEN and SYDVKM.

The genes are TRBV5-1 and TRBJ1-5; 7 bases fit TRBD1. This CDR3 region has 14 residues. Germline lookup yields CDR1 SGHRS and CDR2 YFSETQ. Losses at the gene ends were 4 bases for V and 2 bases for J; bases not matched to a gene: 3. The chain's CDR3 is CASSNGQGNQPQHF. DNA of the CDR3: TGCGCCAGCAGCAATGGACAGGGCAATCAGCCCCAGCATTTT.

This clone turned up a few times. The chain has TRBV28 and TRBJ2-7; tentative D call: TRBD1 (5 bases). The CDR3 loop spans 11 amino acids. Germline CDR1 reads MDHEN; CDR2 reads SYDVKM. The ends were cut back, 5 bases at V and 6 bases at J, with 8 bases in the middle. The CDR3 loop is CASSLRGEQYF. The CDR3, as DNA: TGTGCCAGCAGTCTAAGGGGCGAGCAGTACTTC.

A note on this clone: A clone one base away is much larger, so this may be a read error. This sequence joins TRBV6-5 and TRBJ2-3; D gene unclear. The germline V gene has CDR1 MNHEY and CDR2 SVGAGI. This CDR3 region has 15 residues. Trimming stripped 10 bases from V and 0 bases from J, with 17 bases between. The CDR3 spells CANKVGPASTDTQYF. The CDR3 DNA sequence: TGTGCCAACAAGGTGGGCCCCGCTAGCACAGATACGCAGTATTTT.

The J gene is TRBJ2-7, the V gene TRBV7-2, with 9 bases that match TRBD2. Germline V gives CDR1 SGHTA, CDR2 FQGNSA. The CDR3 has 14 residues. The V gene end was trimmed by 4 bases and the J gene end by 2 bases; junction bases not matched to a gene: 3. In DNA form, the CDR3 reads TGTGCCAGCAGCTCGAGCGGGAGGCCCTACGAGCAGTACTTC. Residues: CASSSSGRPYEQYF.

The J gene is TRBJ2-5, the V gene TRBV2, with TRBD2 matching 9 bases. Germline trimming cut 4 bases from V and 3 bases from J; bases unmatched to any gene: 3. This CDR3 is built from 14 residues. Germline CDR1 is SNHLY and CDR2 is FYNNEI. CDR3 residues: CASSGAGGKETQYF. As DNA, the CDR3 is TGTGCCAGCAGTGGAGCGGGGGGTAAAGAGACCCAGTACTTC. The variable domain in full, completed from reference TRBV2 and TRBJ2-5, reads EPEVTQTPSHQVTQMGQEVILRCVPISNHLYFYWYRQILGQKVEFLVSFYNNEISEKSEIFDDQFSVERPDGSNFTLKIRSTKLEDSAMYFCASSGAGGKETQYFGPGTRLLVL.

This rearrangement joins TRBV2 to TRBJ1-1; D is undetermined. The germline gives CDR1 SNHLY, CDR2 FYNNEI. The CDR3 loop spans 15 amino acids. V lost 6 bases and J 1 base, leaving 15 bases between the germline ends. The DNA for the CDR3 is TGTGCCAGCAGCGCCAACCACCGACAGAACACTGAAGCTTTCTTT. This gives the protein CASSANHRQNTEAFF. The full variable domain, completed using reference TRBV2 and TRBJ1-1, is EPEVTQTPSHQVTQMGQEVILRCVPISNHLYFYWYRQILGQKVEFLVSFYNNEISEKSEIFDDQFSVERPDGSNFTLKIRSTKLEDSAMYFCASSANHRQNTEAFFGQGTRLTVV.

This clone showed up just a few times. V gene TRBV2 combines with J gene TRBJ1-2, with 7 bases fitting TRBD1. The V and J ends lost 6 bases and 7 bases, in that order; junction bases with no gene match: 8. CDR3 size: 13 residues. Looked up from germline, CDR1 is SNHLY and CDR2 is FYNNEI. The CDR3: CASRVQGWGGYTF. CDR3 DNA sequence: TGTGCCAGCAGGGTACAGGGGTGGGGTGGCTACACCTTC.

In this sample, this clone turned up a few times. The CDR3 DNA is TGCGCCAGCAGCCTATGGACAGACCAGAAGACCCAGTACTTC. It is translated as CASSLWTDQKTQYF. The gene calls are TRBV5-1 and TRBJ2-5; tentative D call: TRBD1 (6 bases). This CDR3 has 14 amino acids. CDR1 and CDR2 from the germline V gene are SGHRS and YFSETQ. V lost 4 bases and J 6 bases, leaving 16 bases between the germline ends.